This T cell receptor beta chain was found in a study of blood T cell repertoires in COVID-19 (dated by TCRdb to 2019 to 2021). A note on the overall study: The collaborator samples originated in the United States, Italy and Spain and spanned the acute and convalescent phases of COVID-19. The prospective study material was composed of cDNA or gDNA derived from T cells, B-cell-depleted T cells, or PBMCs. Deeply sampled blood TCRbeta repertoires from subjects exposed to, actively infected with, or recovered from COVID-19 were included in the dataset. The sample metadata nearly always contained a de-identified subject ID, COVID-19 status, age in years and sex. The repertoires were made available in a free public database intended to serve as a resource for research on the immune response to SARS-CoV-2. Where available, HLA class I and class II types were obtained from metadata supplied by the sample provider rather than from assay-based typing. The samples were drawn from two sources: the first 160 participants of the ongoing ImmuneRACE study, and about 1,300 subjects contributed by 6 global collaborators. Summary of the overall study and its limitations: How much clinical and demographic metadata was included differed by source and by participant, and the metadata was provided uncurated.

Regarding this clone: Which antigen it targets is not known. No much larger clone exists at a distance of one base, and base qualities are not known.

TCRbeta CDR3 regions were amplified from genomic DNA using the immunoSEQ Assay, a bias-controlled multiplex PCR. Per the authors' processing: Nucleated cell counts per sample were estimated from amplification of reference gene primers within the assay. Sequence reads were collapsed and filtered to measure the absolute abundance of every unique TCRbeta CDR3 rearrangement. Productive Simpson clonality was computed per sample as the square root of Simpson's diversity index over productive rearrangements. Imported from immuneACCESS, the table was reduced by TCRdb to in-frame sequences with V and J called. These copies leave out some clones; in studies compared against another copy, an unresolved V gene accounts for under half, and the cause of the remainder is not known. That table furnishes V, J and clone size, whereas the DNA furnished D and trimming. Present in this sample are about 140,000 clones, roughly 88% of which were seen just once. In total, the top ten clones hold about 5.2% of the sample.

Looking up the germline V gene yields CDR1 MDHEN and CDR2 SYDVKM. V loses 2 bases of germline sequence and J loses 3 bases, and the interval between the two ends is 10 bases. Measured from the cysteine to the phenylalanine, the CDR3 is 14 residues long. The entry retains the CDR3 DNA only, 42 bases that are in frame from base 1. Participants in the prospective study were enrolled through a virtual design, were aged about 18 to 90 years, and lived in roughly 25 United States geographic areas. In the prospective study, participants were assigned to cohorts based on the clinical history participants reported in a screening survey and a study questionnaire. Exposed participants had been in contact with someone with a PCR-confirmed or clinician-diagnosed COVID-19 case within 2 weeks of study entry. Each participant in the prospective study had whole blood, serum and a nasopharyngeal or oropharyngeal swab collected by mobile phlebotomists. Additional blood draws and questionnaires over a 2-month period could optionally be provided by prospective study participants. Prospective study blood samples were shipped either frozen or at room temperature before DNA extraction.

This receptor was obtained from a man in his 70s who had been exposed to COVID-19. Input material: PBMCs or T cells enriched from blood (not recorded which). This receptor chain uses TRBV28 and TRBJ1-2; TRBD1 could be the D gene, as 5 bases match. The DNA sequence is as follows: TGTGCCAGCAGTTTACAGGGTAATCACTATGGCTACACCTTC. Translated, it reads CASSLQGNHYGYTF.